The 7 T cell receptor beta chains below all came from one sample that was sequenced in a study of shared clonotypes between healthy human individuals. Some clones are missing from TCRdb's copy, which holds only in-frame ones; the method was immunoSEQ multiplex PCR. This sample has 550,000 to 800,000 clones, with about 74% found just once. The sample taken for sequencing was memory CD4+ T cells sorted from blood. Subset given: CD45RA-negative fraction. These receptor sequences come from a young woman in good health.

The J gene is TRBJ2-2, the V gene TRBV2, with 12 bases matching TRBD2. The CDR3 runs 18 residues. V gave up 5 bases and J gave up 1 base; unmatched junction bases: 8. Germline V lookup: CDR1 SNHLY, CDR2 FYNNEI. This CDR3 is CASSPLAGGPRNTGELFF. Written as DNA, the CDR3 is TGTGCCAGCAGTCCCCTAGCGGGAGGGCCGCGGAACACCGGGGAGCTGTTTTTT.

This clone occurred many times. The chain carries TRBV2 and TRBJ2-2; D call uncertain. The CDR3 spans 14 residues. Germline CDR1 reads SNHLY; CDR2 reads FYNNEI. Deletions cut 4 bases from V and 1 base from J, with 7 bases between. Here the CDR3 DNA reads TGTGCCAGCAGTGTGATTAGGAACACCGGGGAGCTGTTTTTT. The encoded protein is CASSVIRNTGELFF.

The chain recombines TRBV19 with TRBJ2-7; 12 positions match TRBD1. This CDR3 has 14 amino acids. The V and J ends lost 4 bases and 5 bases, in that order; junction bases with no gene match: 3. CDR1 and CDR2 (germline): LNHDA, SQIVND (reference sequence). The CDR3 loop reads CASSRGQGANEQYF. CDR3 bases: TGTGCCAGTAGTAGGGGACAGGGGGCCAACGAGCAGTACTTC. Full variable domain (outside the CDR3, taken from reference TRBV19 and TRBJ2-7): DGGITQSPKYLFRKEGQNVTLSCEQNLNHDAMYWYRQDPGQGLRLIYYSQIVNDFQKGDIAEGYSVSREKKESFPLTVTSAQKNPTAFYLCASSRGQGANEQYFGPGTRLTVT.

In this sample, this clone turned up once. The J gene is TRBJ1-2, the V gene TRBV27; 7 bases align to TRBD1. Germline trimming cut 5 bases from V and 10 bases from J; bases unmatched to any gene: 10. The V gene's germline CDR1 is MNHEY and CDR2 SMNVEV (reference sequence). This CDR3 region has 13 residues. The CDR3 nucleotides read TGTGCCAGCAGTCCCCTCGACAGGGCAATCTACACCTTC. This sequence encodes CASSPLDRAIYTF.

This clone occurred a few times. The rearrangement uses TRBV10-1 and TRBJ2-1; D gene ambiguous. The CDR3 sequence is 13 residues long. Germline lookup yields CDR1 WNHNN and CDR2 SYGVQD (reference sequence). The ends were cut back, 4 bases at V and 4 bases at J, with 8 bases in the middle. The CDR3 is CASSGGGYNEQFF. CDR3 nucleotide sequence: TGCGCCAGCAGTGGCGGCGGTTACAATGAGCAGTTCTTC.

The J gene is TRBJ1-4, the V gene TRBV7-8; D unclear. The germline gives CDR1 SGHVS, CDR2 FQNEAQ. The CDR3 spans 15 residues. Trimming pared 5 bases from V and 10 bases from J, leaving 20 bases between. CDR3 residues: CASSPSGAEEGKLFF. The CDR3 DNA sequence: TGTGCCAGCAGCCCCAGTGGCGCCGAGGAGGGAAAACTGTTTTTT.

Notes on this clone: A much larger clone differs by one base, so this may be a read error. This sample also contains other DNA sequences that code for the same CDR3. The genes are TRBV28 and TRBJ2-7; D gene unclear. Germline V gene sequence: CDR1 MDHEN, CDR2 SYDVKM. V lost 6 bases and J lost 3, with 6 bases in between. The CDR3 is 11 amino acids. The CDR3 spells CASRQYYEQYF. The DNA of the CDR3 is TGTGCCAGCAGACAATACTACGAGCAGTACTTC.